This TCR beta chain originates from a study of T-cell memory formation after mild COVID-19. The study's findings and limits: The study detected some responding clones in pre-infection memory, suggesting cross-reactive memory joined.

On this clonotype: Its antigen is undetermined.

TCRdb passed the 5' RACE reads through MiXCR, listing each CDR3 protein once. The data show 350,000 or so distinct CDR3 sequences, 20% to 25% seen once. The CDR3 sequence is 17 residues long. V shed 1 base and J 2 bases; nucleotides not matched to a gene: 10. Germline V gene data show CDR1 as SEHNR and CDR2 as FQNEAQ (reference sequence). This TCR came from an adult woman who had mild COVID-19 (a few samples of this study predate the infection). Cell type and time point are not known. Sequenced input: PBMCs or a T cell subset sorted from them (not recorded which). The V gene is TRBV7-9, the J gene TRBJ1-1; 7 bases line up with TRBD1. CDR3 sequence: CASSLELGTDKNTEAFF. The CDR3 DNA reads as TGTGCCAGCAGCTTAGAGCTTGGGACAGATAAAAACACTGAAGCTTTCTTT. Variable domain in full (rest from reference TRBV7-9 and TRBJ1-1): DTGVSQNPRHKITKRGQNVTFRCDPISEHNRLYWYRQTLGQGPEFLTYFQNEAQLEKSRLLSDRFSAERPKGSFSTLEIQRTEQGDSAMYLCASSLELGTDKNTEAFFGQGTRLTVV.